Described below is a single T cell receptor (beta chain) sequence and its context. Its specificity is unknown. This sample is part of a study of response to subunit inactivated influenza vaccine. Regarding the study as a whole: There was a suggestion from the authors that each seasonal influenza vaccination recruits few new T cells.

TCRdb re-derived calls from the RT-PCR reads in MiXCR, one entry per CDR3 protein. The data contain roughly 190,000 distinct CDR3 sequences, 13% to 15% of them singletons. V gave up 2 bases and J gave up 0 bases, with 8 bases separating them. CDR1 is SGHTA and CDR2 is FQGNSA in the germline V gene. This CDR3 is 15 amino acids long. The chain combines TRBV7-2 with TRBJ2-1; D is uncertain. Source: CD8+ T cells sorted from PBMCs, taken roughly 5 days after vaccination. This TCR derives from a man aged 50 to 59 who received an inactivated influenza vaccine. The CDR3 nucleotides are TGTGCCAGCAGCTTAAGTACCCTCTCCTACAATGAGCAGTTCTTC. It codes for CASSLSTLSYNEQFF.